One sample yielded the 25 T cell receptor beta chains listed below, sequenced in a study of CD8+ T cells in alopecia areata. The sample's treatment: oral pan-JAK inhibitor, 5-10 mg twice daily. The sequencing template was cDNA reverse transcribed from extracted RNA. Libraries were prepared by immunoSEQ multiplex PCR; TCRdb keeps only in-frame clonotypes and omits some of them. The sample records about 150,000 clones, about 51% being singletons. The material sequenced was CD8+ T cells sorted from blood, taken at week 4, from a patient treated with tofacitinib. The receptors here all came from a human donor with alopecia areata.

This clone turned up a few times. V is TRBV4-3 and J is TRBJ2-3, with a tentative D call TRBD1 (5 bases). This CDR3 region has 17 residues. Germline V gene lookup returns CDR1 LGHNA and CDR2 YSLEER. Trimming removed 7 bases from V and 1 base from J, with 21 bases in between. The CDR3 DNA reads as TGCGCCAGCACTTCCTTAGGAGAAGGGGCAGGCACAGATACGCAGTATTTT. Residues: CASTSLGEGAGTDTQYF.

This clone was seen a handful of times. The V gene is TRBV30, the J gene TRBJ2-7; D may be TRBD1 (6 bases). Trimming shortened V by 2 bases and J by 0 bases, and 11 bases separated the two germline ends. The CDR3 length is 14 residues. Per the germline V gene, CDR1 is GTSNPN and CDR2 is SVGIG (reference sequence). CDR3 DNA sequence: TGTGCCTGGAGTATACAGGGATTCTCCTACGAGCAGTACTTC. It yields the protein CAWSIQGFSYEQYF.

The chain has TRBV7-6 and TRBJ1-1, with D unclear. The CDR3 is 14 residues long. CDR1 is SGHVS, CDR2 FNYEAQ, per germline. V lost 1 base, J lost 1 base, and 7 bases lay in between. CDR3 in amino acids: CASSLERANTEAFF. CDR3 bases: TGTGCCAGCAGCTTAGAGAGGGCGAACACTGAAGCTTTCTTT.

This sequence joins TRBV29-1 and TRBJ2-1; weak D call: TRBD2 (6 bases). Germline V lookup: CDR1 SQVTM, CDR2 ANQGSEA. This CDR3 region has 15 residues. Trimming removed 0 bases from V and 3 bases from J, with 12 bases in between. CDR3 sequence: CSVEDAGTYYNEQFF. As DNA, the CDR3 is TGCAGCGTTGAAGATGCGGGAACATACTACAATGAGCAGTTCTTC.

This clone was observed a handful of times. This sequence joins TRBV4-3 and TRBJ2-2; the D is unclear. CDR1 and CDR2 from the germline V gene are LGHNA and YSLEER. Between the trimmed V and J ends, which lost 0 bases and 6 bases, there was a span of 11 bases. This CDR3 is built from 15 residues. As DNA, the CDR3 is TGCGCCAGCAGCCAAGATATAACCCTACCCGGGGAGCTGTTTTTT. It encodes CASSQDITLPGELFF.

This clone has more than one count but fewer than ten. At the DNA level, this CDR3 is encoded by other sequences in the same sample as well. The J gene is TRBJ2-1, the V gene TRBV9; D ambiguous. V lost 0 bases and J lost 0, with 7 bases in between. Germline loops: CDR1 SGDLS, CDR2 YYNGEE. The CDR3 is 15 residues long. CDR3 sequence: CASSVDLSSYNEQFF. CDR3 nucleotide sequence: TGTGCCAGCAGCGTAGATTTGAGCTCCTACAATGAGCAGTTCTTC.

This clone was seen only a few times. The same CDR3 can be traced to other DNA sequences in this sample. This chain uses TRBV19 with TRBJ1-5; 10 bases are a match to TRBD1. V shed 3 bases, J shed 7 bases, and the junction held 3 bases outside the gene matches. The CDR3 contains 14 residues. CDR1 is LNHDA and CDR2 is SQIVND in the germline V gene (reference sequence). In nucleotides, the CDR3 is TGTGCCAGTAGTATCCGGGACAGGGGCCAGCCCCAGCATTTT. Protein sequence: CASSIRDRGQPQHF.

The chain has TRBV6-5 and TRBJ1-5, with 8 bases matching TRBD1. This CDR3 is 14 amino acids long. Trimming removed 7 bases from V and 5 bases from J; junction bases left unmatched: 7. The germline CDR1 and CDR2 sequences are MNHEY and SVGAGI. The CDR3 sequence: CASKMLQGDQPQHF. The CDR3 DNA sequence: TGTGCCAGCAAGATGCTACAGGGGGATCAGCCCCAGCATTTT.

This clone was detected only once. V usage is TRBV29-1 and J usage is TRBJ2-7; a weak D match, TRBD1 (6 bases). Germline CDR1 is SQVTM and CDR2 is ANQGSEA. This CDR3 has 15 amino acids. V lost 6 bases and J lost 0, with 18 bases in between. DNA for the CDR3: TGCAGCGTCCTCTTGGGGGCAGAGACCTCCTACGAGCAGTACTTC. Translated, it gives CSVLLGAETSYEQYF.

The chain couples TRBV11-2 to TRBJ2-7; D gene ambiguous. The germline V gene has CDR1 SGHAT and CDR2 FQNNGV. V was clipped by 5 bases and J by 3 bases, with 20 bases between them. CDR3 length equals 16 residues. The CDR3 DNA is TGTGCCAGCAGCCTAAGCCCGGGCCCGAACCTCTACGAGCAGTACTTC. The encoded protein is CASSLSPGPNLYEQYF. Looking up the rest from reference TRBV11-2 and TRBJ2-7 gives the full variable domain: EAGVAQSPRYKIIEKRQSVAFWCNPISGHATLYWYQQILGQGPKLLIQFQNNGVVDDSQLPKDRFSAERLKGVDSTLKIQPAKLEDSAVYLCASSLSPGPNLYEQYFGPGTRLTVT.

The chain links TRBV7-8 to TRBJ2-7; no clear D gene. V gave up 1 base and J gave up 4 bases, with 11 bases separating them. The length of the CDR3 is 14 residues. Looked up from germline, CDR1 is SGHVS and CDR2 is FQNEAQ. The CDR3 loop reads CASSLVQASYEQYF. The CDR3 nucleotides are TGTGCCAGCAGCTTAGTGCAGGCATCTTACGAGCAGTACTTC.

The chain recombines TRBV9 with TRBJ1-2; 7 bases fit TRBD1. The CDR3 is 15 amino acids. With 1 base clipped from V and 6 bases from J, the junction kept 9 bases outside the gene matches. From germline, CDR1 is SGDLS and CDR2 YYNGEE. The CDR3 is CASSVQGESNHGYTF. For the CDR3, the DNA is TGTGCCAGCAGCGTACAGGGGGAGAGCAATCATGGCTACACCTTC. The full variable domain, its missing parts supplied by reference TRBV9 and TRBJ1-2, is DSGVTQTPKHLITATGQRVTLRCSPRSGDLSVYWYQQSLDQGLQFLIQYYNGEERAKGNILERFSAQQFPDLHSELNLSSLELGDSALYFCASSVQGESNHGYTFGSGTRLTVV.

DNA of the CDR3: TGCGCCAGCAGCCAAAGGGGGACGGACCAAGAGACCCAGTACTTC. It is translated as CASSQRGTDQETQYF. V usage is TRBV4-1 and J usage is TRBJ2-5; a weak D match, TRBD1 (6 bases). The germline gives CDR1 MGHRA, CDR2 YSYEKL. CDR3 length equals 15 residues. V lost 2 bases to trimming and J lost 0 bases, with 10 bases between them.

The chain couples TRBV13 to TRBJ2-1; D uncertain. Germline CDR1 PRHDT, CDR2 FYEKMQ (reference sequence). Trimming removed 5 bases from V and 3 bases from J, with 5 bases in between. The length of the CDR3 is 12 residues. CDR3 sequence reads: CASSPHYNEQFF. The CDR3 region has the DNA TGTGCCAGCAGCCCCCACTACAATGAGCAGTTCTTC.

The CDR3 loop reads CASSLDPAGNEQFF. The DNA of the CDR3 is TGTGCCAGCAGCTTAGATCCTGCGGGCAATGAGCAGTTCTTC. The J gene is TRBJ2-1, the V gene TRBV11-2; D perhaps matches TRBD2 (5 bases). Germline CDR1 reads SGHAT; CDR2 reads FQNNGV. The CDR3 is 14 amino acids. The V gene lost 0 bases and the J gene lost 6 bases, with 9 bases spanning the gap.

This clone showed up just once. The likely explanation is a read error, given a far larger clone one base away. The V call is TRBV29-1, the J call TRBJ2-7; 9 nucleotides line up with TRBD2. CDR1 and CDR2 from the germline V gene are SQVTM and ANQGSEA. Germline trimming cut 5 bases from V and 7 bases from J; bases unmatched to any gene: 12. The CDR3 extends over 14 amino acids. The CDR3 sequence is CSVITGGGAVEQYF. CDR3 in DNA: TGCAGCGTTATTACTGGCGGGGGGGCTGTTGAGCAGTACTTC.

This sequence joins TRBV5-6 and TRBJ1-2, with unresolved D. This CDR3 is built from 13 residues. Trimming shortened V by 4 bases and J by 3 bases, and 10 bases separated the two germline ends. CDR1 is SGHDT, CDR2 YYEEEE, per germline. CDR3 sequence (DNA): TGTGCCAGCAGCCGACCGGACGACTATGGCTACACCTTC. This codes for CASSRPDDYGYTF.

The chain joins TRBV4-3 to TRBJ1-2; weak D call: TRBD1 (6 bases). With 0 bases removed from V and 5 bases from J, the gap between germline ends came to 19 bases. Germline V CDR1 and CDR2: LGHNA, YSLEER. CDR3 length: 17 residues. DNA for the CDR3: TGCGCCAGCAGCCAAGATCTTTGGCAGGGGCGCAGGTATGGCTACACCTTC. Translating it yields CASSQDLWQGRRYGYTF.

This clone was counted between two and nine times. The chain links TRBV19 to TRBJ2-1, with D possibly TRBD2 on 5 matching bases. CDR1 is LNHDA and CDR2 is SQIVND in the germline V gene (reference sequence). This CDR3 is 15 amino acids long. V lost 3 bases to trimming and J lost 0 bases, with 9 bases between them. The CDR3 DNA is TGTGCCAGTAGTATCTTGGGGAGCTCCTACAATGAGCAGTTCTTC. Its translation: CASSILGSSYNEQFF.

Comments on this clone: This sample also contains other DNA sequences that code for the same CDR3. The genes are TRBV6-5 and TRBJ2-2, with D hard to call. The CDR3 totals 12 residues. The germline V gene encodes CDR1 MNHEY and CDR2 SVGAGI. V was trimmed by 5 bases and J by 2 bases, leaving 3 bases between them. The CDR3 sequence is CASSPNTGELFF. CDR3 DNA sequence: TGTGCCAGCAGTCCAAACACCGGGGAGCTGTTTTTT.

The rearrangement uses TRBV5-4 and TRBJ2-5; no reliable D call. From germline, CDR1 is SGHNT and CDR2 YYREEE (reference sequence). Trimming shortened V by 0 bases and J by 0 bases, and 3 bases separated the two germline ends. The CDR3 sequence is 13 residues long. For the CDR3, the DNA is TGTGCCAGCAGCTTGGACAACCAAGAGACCCAGTACTTC. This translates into CASSLDNQETQYF.

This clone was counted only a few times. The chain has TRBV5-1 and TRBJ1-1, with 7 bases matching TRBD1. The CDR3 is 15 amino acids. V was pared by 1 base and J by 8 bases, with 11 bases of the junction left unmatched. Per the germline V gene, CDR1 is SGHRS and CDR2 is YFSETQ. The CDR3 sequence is CASSLSQGVSEEAFF. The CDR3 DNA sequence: TGCGCCAGCAGCTTGAGTCAGGGGGTAAGTGAGGAAGCTTTCTTT.

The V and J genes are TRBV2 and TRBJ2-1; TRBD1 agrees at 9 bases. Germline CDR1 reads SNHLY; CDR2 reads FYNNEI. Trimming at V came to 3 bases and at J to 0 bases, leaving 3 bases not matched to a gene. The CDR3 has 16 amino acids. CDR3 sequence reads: CASSDPTGGSYNEQFF. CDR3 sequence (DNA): TGTGCCAGCAGTGATCCGACAGGGGGCTCCTACAATGAGCAGTTCTTC.

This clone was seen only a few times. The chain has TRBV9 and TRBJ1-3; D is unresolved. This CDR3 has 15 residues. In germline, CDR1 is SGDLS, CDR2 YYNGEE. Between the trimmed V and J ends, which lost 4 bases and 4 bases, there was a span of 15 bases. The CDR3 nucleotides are TGTGCCAGCAGCTCCTACCCCGGGCGGGGAAACACCATATATTTT. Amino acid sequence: CASSSYPGRGNTIYF. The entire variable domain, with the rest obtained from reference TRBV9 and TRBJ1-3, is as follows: DSGVTQTPKHLITATGQRVTLRCSPRSGDLSVYWYQQSLDQGLQFLIQYYNGEERAKGNILERFSAQQFPDLHSELNLSSLELGDSALYFCASSSYPGRGNTIYFGEGSWLTVV.

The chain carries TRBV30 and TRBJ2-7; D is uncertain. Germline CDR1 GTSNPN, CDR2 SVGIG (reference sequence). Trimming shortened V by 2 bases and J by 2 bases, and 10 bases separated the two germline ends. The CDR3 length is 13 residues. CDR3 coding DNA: TGTGCCTGGAGTTCCGGGCCCCCCTACGAGCAGTACTTC. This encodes CAWSSGPPYEQYF.